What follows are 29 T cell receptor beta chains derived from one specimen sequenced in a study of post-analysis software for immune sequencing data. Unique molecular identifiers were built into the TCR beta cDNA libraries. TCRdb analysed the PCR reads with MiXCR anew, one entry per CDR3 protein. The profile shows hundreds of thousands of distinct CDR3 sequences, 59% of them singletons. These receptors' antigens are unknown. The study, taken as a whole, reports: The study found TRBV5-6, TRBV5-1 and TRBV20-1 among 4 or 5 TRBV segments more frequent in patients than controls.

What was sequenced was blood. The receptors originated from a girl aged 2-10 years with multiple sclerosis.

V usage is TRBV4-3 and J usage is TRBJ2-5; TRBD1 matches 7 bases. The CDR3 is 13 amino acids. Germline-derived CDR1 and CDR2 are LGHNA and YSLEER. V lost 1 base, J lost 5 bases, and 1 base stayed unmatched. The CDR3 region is CASSQVQGETQYF. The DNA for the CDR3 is TGCGCCAGCAGCCAAGTACAGGGGGAGACCCAGTACTTC.

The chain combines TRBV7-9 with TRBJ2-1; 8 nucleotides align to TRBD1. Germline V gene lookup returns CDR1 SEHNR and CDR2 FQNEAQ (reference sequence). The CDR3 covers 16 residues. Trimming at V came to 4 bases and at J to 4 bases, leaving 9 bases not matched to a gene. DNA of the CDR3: TGTGCCAGCAGCTCCCTTCCGGGACAGGCGTACAATGAGCAGTTCTTC. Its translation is CASSSLPGQAYNEQFF. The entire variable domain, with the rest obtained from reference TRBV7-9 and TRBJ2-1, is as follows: DTGVSQNPRHKITKRGQNVTFRCDPISEHNRLYWYRQTLGQGPEFLTYFQNEAQLEKSRLLSDRFSAERPKGSFSTLEIQRTEQGDSAMYLCASSSLPGQAYNEQFFGPGTRLTVL.

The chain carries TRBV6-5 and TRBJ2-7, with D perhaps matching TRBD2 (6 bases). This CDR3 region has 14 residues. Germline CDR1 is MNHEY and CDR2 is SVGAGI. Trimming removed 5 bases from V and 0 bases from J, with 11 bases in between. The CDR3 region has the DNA TGTGCCAGCAGTGTCGGGAGTCCCTCCTACGAGCAGTACTTC. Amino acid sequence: CASSVGSPSYEQYF.

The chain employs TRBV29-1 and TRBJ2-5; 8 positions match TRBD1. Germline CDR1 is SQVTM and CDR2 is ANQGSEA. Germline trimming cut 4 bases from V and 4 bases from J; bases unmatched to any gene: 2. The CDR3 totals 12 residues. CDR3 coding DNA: TGCAGCGTTGCGGACAGGGTAGAGACCCAGTACTTC. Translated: CSVADRVETQYF.

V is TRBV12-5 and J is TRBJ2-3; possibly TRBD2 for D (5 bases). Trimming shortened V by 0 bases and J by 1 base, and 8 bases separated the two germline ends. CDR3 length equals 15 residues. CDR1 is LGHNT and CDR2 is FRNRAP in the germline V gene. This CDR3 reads CASGLVIGGTDTQYF. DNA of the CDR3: TGTGCTAGTGGTTTGGTAATCGGGGGCACAGATACGCAGTATTTT.

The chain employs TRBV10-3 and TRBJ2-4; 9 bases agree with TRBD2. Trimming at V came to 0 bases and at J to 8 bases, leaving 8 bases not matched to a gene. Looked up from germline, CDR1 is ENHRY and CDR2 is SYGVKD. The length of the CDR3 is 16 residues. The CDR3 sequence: CAISESPTKREDIQYF. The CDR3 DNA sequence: TGTGCCATCAGTGAGTCCCCTACTAAGCGGGAGGACATTCAGTACTTC.

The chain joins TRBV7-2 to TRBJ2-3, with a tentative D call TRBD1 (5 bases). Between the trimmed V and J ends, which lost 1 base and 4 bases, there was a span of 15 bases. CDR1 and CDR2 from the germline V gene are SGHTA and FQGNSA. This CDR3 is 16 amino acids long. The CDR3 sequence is CASSLGAPRVADTQYF. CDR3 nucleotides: TGTGCCAGCAGCTTAGGGGCCCCCAGGGTAGCAGATACGCAGTATTTT.

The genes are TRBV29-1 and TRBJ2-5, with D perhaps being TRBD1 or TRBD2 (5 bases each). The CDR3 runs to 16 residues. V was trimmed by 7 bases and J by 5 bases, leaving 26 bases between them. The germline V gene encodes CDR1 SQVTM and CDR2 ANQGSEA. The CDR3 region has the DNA TGCAGCGCCGAGGGGCGGCAGGTGGGATCTCCGGAGACCCAGTACTTC. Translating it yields CSAEGRQVGSPETQYF.

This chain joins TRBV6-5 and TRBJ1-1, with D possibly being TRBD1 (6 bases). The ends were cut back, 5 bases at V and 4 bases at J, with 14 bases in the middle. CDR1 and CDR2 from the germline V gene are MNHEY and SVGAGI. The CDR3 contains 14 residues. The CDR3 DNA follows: TGTGCCAGCAGTCTGCGGGGGCTTGGCACTGAAGCTTTCTTT. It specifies CASSLRGLGTEAFF.

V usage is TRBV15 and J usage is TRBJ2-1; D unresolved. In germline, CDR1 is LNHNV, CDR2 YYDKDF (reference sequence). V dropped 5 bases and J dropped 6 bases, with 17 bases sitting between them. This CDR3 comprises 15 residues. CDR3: CATSESGSLSNEQFF. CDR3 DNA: TGTGCCACCAGCGAGTCGGGTTCGCTATCCAATGAGCAGTTCTTC.

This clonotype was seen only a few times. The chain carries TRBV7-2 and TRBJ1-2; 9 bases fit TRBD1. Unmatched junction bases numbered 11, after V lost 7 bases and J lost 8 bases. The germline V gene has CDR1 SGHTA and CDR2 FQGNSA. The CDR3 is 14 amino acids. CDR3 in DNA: TGTGCCAGCACCCTCTCAGGGACAGGGCAAGGCTACACCTTC. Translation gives CASTLSGTGQGYTF.

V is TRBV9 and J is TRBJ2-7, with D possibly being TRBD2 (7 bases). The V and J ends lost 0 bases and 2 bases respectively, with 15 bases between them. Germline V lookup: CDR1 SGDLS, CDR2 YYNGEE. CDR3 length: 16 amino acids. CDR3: CASSVDGGANAYEQYF. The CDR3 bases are TGTGCCAGCAGCGTAGATGGGGGGGCTAATGCCTACGAGCAGTACTTC.

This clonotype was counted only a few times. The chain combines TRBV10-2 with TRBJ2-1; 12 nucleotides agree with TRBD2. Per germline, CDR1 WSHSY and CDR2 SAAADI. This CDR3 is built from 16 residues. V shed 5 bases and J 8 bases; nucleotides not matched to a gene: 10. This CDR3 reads CASSTSLAGGPHEQFF. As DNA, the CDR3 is TGCGCCAGCAGTACGAGCCTAGCGGGGGGGCCACATGAGCAGTTCTTC.

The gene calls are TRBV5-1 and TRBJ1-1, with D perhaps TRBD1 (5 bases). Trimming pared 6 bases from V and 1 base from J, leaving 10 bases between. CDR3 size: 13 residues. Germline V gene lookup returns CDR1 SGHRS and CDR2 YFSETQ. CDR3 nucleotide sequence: TGCGCCAGCAAACTACAGGAGAACACTGAAGCTTTCTTT. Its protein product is CASKLQENTEAFF.

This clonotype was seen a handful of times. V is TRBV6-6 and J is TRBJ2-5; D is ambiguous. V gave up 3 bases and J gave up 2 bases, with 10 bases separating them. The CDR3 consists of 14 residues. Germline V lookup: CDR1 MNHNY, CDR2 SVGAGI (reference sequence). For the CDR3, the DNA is TGTGCCAGCAGTTATATGGGTGAACAAGAGACCCAGTACTTC. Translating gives CASSYMGEQETQYF.

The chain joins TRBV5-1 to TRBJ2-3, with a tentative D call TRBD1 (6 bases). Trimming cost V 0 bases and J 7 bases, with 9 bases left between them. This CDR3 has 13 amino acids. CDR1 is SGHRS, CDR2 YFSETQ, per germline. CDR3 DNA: TGCGCCAGCAGCTTGGGGACAGCTAATACGCAGTATTTT. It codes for CASSLGTANTQYF.

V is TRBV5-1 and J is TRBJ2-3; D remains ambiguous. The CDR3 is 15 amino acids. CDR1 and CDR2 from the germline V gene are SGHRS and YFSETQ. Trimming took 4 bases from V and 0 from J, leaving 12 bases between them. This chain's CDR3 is CASSSGPTSTDTQYF. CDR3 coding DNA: TGCGCCAGCAGCAGTGGGCCGACTAGCACAGATACGCAGTATTTT.

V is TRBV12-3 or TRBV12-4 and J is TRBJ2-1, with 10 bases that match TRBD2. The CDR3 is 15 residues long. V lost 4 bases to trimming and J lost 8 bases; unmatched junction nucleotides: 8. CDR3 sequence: CASSWVIAGGDEQFF. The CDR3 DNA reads TGTGCCAGCAGTTGGGTTATAGCGGGGGGCGATGAGCAGTTCTTC.

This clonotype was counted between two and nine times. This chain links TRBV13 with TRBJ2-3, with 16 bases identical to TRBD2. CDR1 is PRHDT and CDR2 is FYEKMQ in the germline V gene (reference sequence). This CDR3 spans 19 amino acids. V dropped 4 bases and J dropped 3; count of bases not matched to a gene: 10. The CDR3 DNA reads TGTGCCAGCAGCTCCCTGGGACTAGCGGGGGGGCGGCTGACAGATACGCAGTATTTT. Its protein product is CASSSLGLAGGRLTDTQYF. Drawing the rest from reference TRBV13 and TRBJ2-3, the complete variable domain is AAGVIQSPRHLIKEKRETATLKCYPIPRHDTVYWYQQGPGQDPQFLISFYEKMQSDKGSIPDRFSAQQFSDYHSELNMSSLELGDSALYFCASSSLGLAGGRLTDTQYFGPGTRLTVL.

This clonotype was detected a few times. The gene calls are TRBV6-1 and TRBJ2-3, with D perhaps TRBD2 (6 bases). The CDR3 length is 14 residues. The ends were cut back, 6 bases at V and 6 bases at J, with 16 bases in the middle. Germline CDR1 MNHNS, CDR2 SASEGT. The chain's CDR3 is CASRGVAAGDTQYF. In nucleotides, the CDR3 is TGTGCCAGCAGGGGGGTAGCGGCCGGGGATACGCAGTATTTT.

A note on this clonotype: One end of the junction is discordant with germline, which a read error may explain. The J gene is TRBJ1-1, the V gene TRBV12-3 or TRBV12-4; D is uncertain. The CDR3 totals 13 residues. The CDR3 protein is CASSPEPNTEAFF. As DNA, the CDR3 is TGTGCCAGCAGTCCTGAGCCGAACACCGAAGCTTTCTTT.

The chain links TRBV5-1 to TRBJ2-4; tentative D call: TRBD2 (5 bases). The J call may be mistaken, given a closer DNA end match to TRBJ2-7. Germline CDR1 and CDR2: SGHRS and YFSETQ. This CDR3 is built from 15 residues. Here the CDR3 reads CASSLDTGNRNEQYF. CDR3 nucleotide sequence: TGCGCCAGCAGCTTGGATACCGGGAACAGAAACGAGCAGTACTTC.

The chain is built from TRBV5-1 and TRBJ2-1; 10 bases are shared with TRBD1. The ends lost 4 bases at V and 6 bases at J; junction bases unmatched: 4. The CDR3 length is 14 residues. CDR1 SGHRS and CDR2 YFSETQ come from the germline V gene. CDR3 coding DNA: TGCGCCAGCAGCATCCGGGACAGGGGCAATGAGCAGTTCTTC. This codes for CASSIRDRGNEQFF.

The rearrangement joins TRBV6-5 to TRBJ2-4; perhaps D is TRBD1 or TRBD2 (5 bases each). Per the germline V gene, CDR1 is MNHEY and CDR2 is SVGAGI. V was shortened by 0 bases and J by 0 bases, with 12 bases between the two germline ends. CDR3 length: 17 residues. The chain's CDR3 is CASSYSGLGPAKNIQYF. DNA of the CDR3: TGTGCCAGCAGTTACTCCGGGCTGGGACCAGCCAAAAACATTCAGTACTTC.

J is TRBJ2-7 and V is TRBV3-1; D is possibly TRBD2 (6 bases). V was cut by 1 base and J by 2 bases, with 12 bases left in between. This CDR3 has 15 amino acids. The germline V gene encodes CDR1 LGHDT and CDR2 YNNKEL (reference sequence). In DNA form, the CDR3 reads TGTGCCAGCAGCCAAGGGATACTAGCCACCTACGAGCAGTACTTC. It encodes CASSQGILATYEQYF.

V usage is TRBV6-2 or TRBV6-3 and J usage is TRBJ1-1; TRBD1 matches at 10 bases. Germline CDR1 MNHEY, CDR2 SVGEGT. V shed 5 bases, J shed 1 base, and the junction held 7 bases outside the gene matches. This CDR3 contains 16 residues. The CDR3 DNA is TGTGCCAGCAGTCCTGACAGGGGGCCATCGAACACTGAAGCTTTCTTT. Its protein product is CASSPDRGPSNTEAFF.

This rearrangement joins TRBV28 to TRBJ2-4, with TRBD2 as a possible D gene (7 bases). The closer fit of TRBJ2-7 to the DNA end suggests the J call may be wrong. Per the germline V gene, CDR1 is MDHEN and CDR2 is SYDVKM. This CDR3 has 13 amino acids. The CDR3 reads CASKGRGAYEQYF. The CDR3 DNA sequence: TGTGCCAGCAAAGGGAGGGGGGCCTACGAGCAGTACTTC.

CDR3 DNA: TGTGCCAGCAGACGAATTAGAAGATCCTACGAGCAGTACTTC. Amino acid sequence: CASRRIRRSYEQYF. The chain carries TRBV27 and TRBJ2-7; D remains ambiguous. The V end was cut by 6 bases, the J end by 1 base, with 13 bases between. This CDR3 is built from 14 residues. CDR1 MNHEY and CDR2 SMNVEV come from the germline V gene (reference sequence).

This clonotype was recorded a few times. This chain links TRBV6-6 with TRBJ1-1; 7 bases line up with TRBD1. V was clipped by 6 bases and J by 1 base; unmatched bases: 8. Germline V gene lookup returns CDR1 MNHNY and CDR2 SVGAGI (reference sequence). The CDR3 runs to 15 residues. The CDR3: CASSPTGTENTEAFF. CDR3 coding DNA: TGTGCCAGCAGCCCGACCGGGACAGAGAACACTGAAGCTTTCTTT.